What follows are 25 T cell receptor beta chains derived from one specimen sequenced in a study of blood T cell repertoires in COVID-19. The table came from immunoSEQ multiplex PCR; TCRdb's copy has only in-frame clones and leaves some out. The sample has fewer than 400,000 clones, around nine tenths seen once. The source material was PBMCs or T cells enriched from blood (not recorded which). The receptors come from a man between 60 and 75 years old who had recovered from COVID-19.

This clone was observed many times. V is TRBV7-8 and J is TRBJ2-2, with 7 bases identical to TRBD2. Trimming took 1 base from V and 7 from J; bases not matched to a gene: 6. The length of the CDR3 is 15 residues. CDR1 is SGHVS and CDR2 is FQNEAQ in the germline V gene. Here the CDR3 DNA reads TGTGCCAGCAGCTTAGTCGGAGGGAGGGGCGGGGAGCTGTTTTTT. Translation: CASSLVGGRGGELFF.

There are a few counts of this clone. This chain connects TRBV6-5 to TRBJ1-6; D is unresolved. The CDR3 loop spans 14 amino acids. Germline loops: CDR1 MNHEY, CDR2 SVGAGI. V was trimmed by 5 bases and J by 6 bases, leaving 11 bases between them. The CDR3 sequence: CASSNREGNSPLHF. The CDR3, as DNA: TGTGCCAGCAGTAATAGGGAGGGTAATTCACCCCTCCACTTT.

CDR3 coding DNA: TGTGCCAGTAGTCTCCTTGGGACAGCTAGCAATCAGCCCCAGCATTTT. Its protein is CASSLLGTASNQPQHF. The V gene is TRBV19, the J gene TRBJ1-5; 7 bases line up with TRBD1. This CDR3 comprises 16 residues. With 5 bases clipped from V and 0 bases from J, the junction kept 7 bases outside the gene matches. Germline lookup yields CDR1 LNHDA and CDR2 SQIVND (reference sequence).

The chain is built from TRBV6-5 and TRBJ2-7; 7 nucleotides align to TRBD2. Germline V CDR1 and CDR2: MNHEY, SVGAGI. J lost 7 bases, V lost 6 bases, and 12 bases had no gene match. The CDR3 sequence is 14 residues long. The CDR3 bases are TGTGCCAGCAGCCCGCGGCGGGAGTCGTTTGAGCAGTACTTC. Protein: CASSPRRESFEQYF.

The chain recombines TRBV9 with TRBJ2-5; 12 nucleotides agree with TRBD2. This CDR3 region has 17 residues. Unmatched junction bases numbered 11, after V lost 6 bases and J lost 2 bases. Germline values: CDR1 SGDLS, CDR2 YYNGEE. The DNA of the CDR3 is TGTGCCAGCAACCTCGGGACTAGCGGGCCCCTTCAAGAGACCCAGTACTTC. This codes for CASNLGTSGPLQETQYF.

The rearrangement joins TRBV5-4 to TRBJ2-3, with 8 positions matching TRBD2. The trim removed 4 bases at V and 2 bases at J, leaving 3 bases unmatched. Germline lookup yields CDR1 SGHNT and CDR2 YYREEE (reference sequence). This CDR3 comprises 14 residues. The CDR3 loop is CASSNSGTTDTQYF. CDR3 coding DNA: TGTGCCAGCAGCAATAGCGGGACCACAGATACGCAGTATTTT.

This clone was recorded only once. The V call is TRBV5-1, the J call TRBJ2-7; 13 bases align to TRBD2. CDR1 and CDR2 from the germline V gene are SGHRS and YFSETQ. CDR3 length equals 18 residues. After removal of 0 bases from V and 1 base from J, the junction contained 7 bases not matched to a gene. Here the CDR3 reads CASSLGTSGRGESYEQYF. CDR3 in DNA: TGCGCCAGCAGCTTGGGGACTAGCGGGAGAGGCGAGTCCTACGAGCAGTACTTC.

The gene calls are TRBV7-2 and TRBJ2-4; D possibly corresponds to TRBD1 (6 bases). Deletions cut 1 base from V and 8 bases from J, with 15 bases between. CDR3 length equals 15 residues. CDR1 is SGHTA, CDR2 FQGNSA, per germline. Here the CDR3 reads CASSLEQGMGDIQYF. CDR3 DNA sequence: TGTGCCAGCAGCTTAGAGCAGGGGATGGGTGACATTCAGTACTTC.

V gene TRBV28 combines with J gene TRBJ1-5, with D hard to call. CDR3 length equals 12 residues. Germline assignment: CDR1 MDHEN and CDR2 SYDVKM. V shed 6 bases and J shed 7 bases, with 10 bases lying between them. CDR3 sequence (DNA): TGTGCCAGCAGACTGTTATGGCAGCCCCAGCATTTT. Its translation: CASRLLWQPQHF.

This clone has just one count. The rearrangement links TRBV6-5 to TRBJ2-7; D may be TRBD1 (5 bases). Germline values: CDR1 MNHEY, CDR2 SVGAGI. The V gene lost 8 bases and the J gene lost 5 bases, with 16 bases spanning the gap. This CDR3 has 13 amino acids. The CDR3 loop is CASGRVRRDEQYF. As DNA, the CDR3 is TGTGCCAGCGGCAGGGTCCGCAGGGACGAGCAGTACTTC.

The gene calls are TRBV7-8 and TRBJ2-5; TRBD2 is a possible D gene (6 bases). CDR3 length equals 15 residues. Germline CDR1 is SGHVS and CDR2 is FQNEAQ. Trimming took 4 bases from V and 1 from J, leaving 13 bases between them. The CDR3, as DNA: TGTGCCAGCAGCTCCCCCGGACTACCCCAAGAGACCCAGTACTTC. It codes for CASSSPGLPQETQYF.

The chain carries TRBV9 and TRBJ2-1; 10 bases fit TRBD2. V was clipped by 4 bases and J by 6 bases; unmatched bases: 4. This CDR3 comprises 14 residues. In germline, CDR1 is SGDLS, CDR2 YYNGEE. CDR3 in DNA: TGTGCCAGCAGCACCCTAGCGGGGGCCAATGAGCAGTTCTTC. This gives the protein CASSTLAGANEQFF.

The chain links TRBV5-1 to TRBJ1-6; TRBD1 matches at 8 bases. The CDR3 loop spans 15 amino acids. Unmatched junction bases numbered 5, after V lost 3 bases and J lost 6 bases. The germline V gene encodes CDR1 SGHRS and CDR2 YFSETQ. Here the CDR3 DNA reads TGCGCCAGCAGCTCGACAGGGGTGTTTAATTCACCCCTCCACTTT. Translation gives CASSSTGVFNSPLHF.

The chain has TRBV7-9 and TRBJ1-6; unclear D gene. The germline CDR1 and CDR2 sequences are SEHNR and FQNEAQ (reference sequence). Between the trimmed V and J ends, which lost 5 bases and 10 bases, there was a span of 9 bases. The CDR3 is 12 residues long. The CDR3 region has the DNA TGTGCCAGCAGCCCGAGATCGTCACCCCTCCACTTT. Its translation: CASSPRSSPLHF.

The chain recombines TRBV30 with TRBJ2-2, with 7 bases matching TRBD2. The ends lost 5 bases at V and 6 bases at J; junction bases unmatched: 12. The CDR3 consists of 15 residues. Germline lookup yields CDR1 GTSNPN and CDR2 SVGIG (reference sequence). CDR3 residues: CAWQRGDYLAGELFF. CDR3 nucleotides: TGTGCCTGGCAACGCGGGGACTACCTGGCCGGGGAGCTGTTTTTT. Based on the CDR3 plus reference TRBV30 and TRBJ2-2, the full variable domain is SQTIHQWPATLVQPVGSPLSLECTVEGTSNPNLYWYRQAAGRGLQLLFYSVGIGQISSEVPQNLSASRPQDRQFILSSKKLLLSDSGFYLCAWQRGDYLAGELFFGEGSRLTVL.

The J gene is TRBJ1-1, the V gene TRBV28; D not resolved. The CDR3 consists of 11 residues. V was pared by 1 base and J by 8 bases, with 5 bases between. Germline values: CDR1 MDHEN, CDR2 SYDVKM. Written as DNA, the CDR3 is TGTGCCAGCAGTTTATTTCTAGAAGCTTTCTTT. The encoded protein is CASSLFLEAFF.

The chain combines TRBV7-2 with TRBJ2-5; 14 bases are a match to TRBD2. This CDR3 is built from 17 residues. J was trimmed by 4 bases and V by 4 bases; bases with no gene match: 8. Germline loops: CDR1 SGHTA, CDR2 FQGNSA. The CDR3 region has the DNA TGTGCCAGCAGCTCATTCGGACTAGCGGGAGGTGGAGAGACCCAGTACTTC. Translation: CASSSFGLAGGGETQYF.

The gene calls are TRBV10-2 and TRBJ1-5; maybe TRBD1 (5 bases). The CDR3 consists of 13 residues. V was pared by 6 bases and J by 1 base, with 7 bases between. Germline CDR1 reads WSHSY; CDR2 reads SAAADI. The CDR3 DNA reads as TGCGCCAGCAGCCAGGGAAGCAATCAGCCCCAGCATTTT. Translation: CASSQGSNQPQHF.

This clone was observed a single time. This chain links TRBV5-1 with TRBJ2-7, with D uncertain. The V gene's germline CDR1 is SGHRS and CDR2 YFSETQ. The CDR3 has 14 amino acids. The V end was cut by 0 bases, the J end by 3 bases, with 10 bases between. CDR3 coding DNA: TGCGCCAGCAGCTTGGGGCAGTCCTTCTACGAGCAGTACTTC. Translation: CASSLGQSFYEQYF.

The rearrangement joins TRBV19 to TRBJ1-1; D is possibly TRBD1 (6 bases). The CDR3 covers 15 residues. From germline, CDR1 is LNHDA and CDR2 SQIVND (reference sequence). V was trimmed by 9 bases and J by 2 bases, leaving 19 bases between them. The chain's CDR3 is CASAFGQSFNTEAFF. The CDR3 DNA reads TGTGCCAGCGCCTTTGGACAGTCGTTCAACACTGAAGCTTTCTTT.

V is TRBV6-5 and J is TRBJ1-1; a possible D gene is TRBD1 (5 bases). With 5 bases removed from V and 1 base from J, the gap between germline ends came to 14 bases. The germline V gene has CDR1 MNHEY and CDR2 SVGAGI. The CDR3 is made up of 15 amino acids. The CDR3 loop is CASSHRGGANTEAFF. DNA for the CDR3: TGTGCCAGCAGTCATAGGGGTGGGGCGAACACTGAAGCTTTCTTT.

This clone was detected only once. The gene calls are TRBV19 and TRBJ2-3, with a weak D call TRBD2 (7 bases). Germline V gene sequence: CDR1 LNHDA, CDR2 SQIVND (reference sequence). This CDR3 comprises 16 residues. The V and J ends lost 9 bases and 2 bases respectively, with 21 bases between them. This CDR3 is CASRGGSGHYTDTQYF. The CDR3 coding sequence is TGTGCCAGCAGGGGAGGTAGCGGGCATTACACAGATACGCAGTATTTT.

This chain links TRBV19 with TRBJ1-1, with 8 bases lining up with TRBD1. Germline V CDR1 and CDR2: LNHDA, SQIVND (reference sequence). With 5 bases clipped from V and 4 bases from J, the junction kept 15 bases outside the gene matches. The CDR3 extends over 17 amino acids. CDR3 bases: TGTGCCAGTAGTCCCCCGCCGGCAGGGGGCACCGGCACTGAAGCTTTCTTT. Translated: CASSPPPAGGTGTEAFF.

The chain joins TRBV2 to TRBJ2-5; TRBD2 agrees at 9 bases. Germline V gene data show CDR1 as SNHLY and CDR2 as FYNNEI. CDR3 length equals 17 residues. V trimming: 1 base; J trimming: 4 bases; junction bases outside the gene matches: 10. CDR3 sequence: CASSEVVAGVGGETQYF. DNA of the CDR3: TGTGCCAGCAGTGAAGTGGTAGCGGGAGTGGGTGGAGAGACCCAGTACTTC.

CDR3: CASSPPGGRTEAFF. The CDR3 DNA sequence: TGTGCCAGCAGTCCACCGGGGGGAAGGACTGAAGCTTTCTTT. V gene TRBV6-5 combines with J gene TRBJ1-1; D possibly corresponds to TRBD1 (5 bases). The length of the CDR3 is 14 residues. V was cut by 5 bases and J by 5 bases, with 15 bases left in between. Germline V gives CDR1 MNHEY, CDR2 SVGAGI.